This T cell receptor beta chain stems from a study of T cells after yellow fever vaccination. Study overall: Fractions with few cells were prepared using SMART-Seq v4 Ultra Low Input.

Template-switching 5'RACE yielded the TCR cDNA; a universal primer site and UMIs were added in the process. One entry per CDR3 protein results from TCRdb running MiXCR on the 5' RACE reads. The sample includes some 340,000 distinct CDR3 sequences, over 3.5% of them seen just once. Germline V gene data show CDR1 as LNHDA and CDR2 as SQIVND (reference sequence). After removal of 4 bases from V and 4 bases from J, the junction contained 6 bases not matched to a gene. The length of the CDR3 is 15 residues. Findings and caveats of the study: Booster sampling recovered most clones from primary vaccination (less than 97% CD4, 88% CD8). Repertoires obtained by FACS sorting could include abundant clonotypes that entered as contaminants from the bulk population.

The sample holds a few counts of this clonotype. The antigen remains unidentified. The chain has TRBV19 and TRBJ1-4; TRBD1 matches at 7 bases. The receptor comes from a man aged 18-30 years who received the YFV17D yellow fever vaccine. This sample comprised PBMCs, obtained 5 days after the yellow fever booster vaccination. The CDR3 loop reads CASSKTGIFNEKLFF. CDR3 sequence (DNA): TGTGCCAGTAGTAAGACAGGGATCTTTAATGAAAAACTGTTTTTT.